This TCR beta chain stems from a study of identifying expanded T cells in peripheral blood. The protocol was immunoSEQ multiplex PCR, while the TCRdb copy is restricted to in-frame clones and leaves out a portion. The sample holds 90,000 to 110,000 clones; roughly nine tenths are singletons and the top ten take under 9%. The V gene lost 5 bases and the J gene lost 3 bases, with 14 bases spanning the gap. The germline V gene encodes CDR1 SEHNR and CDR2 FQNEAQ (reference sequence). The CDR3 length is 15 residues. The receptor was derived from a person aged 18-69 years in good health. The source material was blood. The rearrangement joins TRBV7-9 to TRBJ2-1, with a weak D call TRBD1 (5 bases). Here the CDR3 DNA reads TGTGCCAGCAGCCCGTTAGGGGCTAACTACAATGAGCAGTTCTTC. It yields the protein CASSPLGANYNEQFF.